The 32 T cell receptor beta chains reported below all come from one sample, sequenced in a study of shared clonotypes between healthy human individuals. Clones were sequenced by immunoSEQ multiplex PCR, and TCRdb holds only the in-frame ones, with some missing. The table records about 2 million clones, about 95% of them present only once. The naive CD8 population came from CD45RO-negative cells selected for CCR7, without terminally differentiated effector memory CD45RA+ cells. Sample: naive CD8+ T cells sorted from blood. These receptors were collected from a man between 18 and 29 years old in good health.

The table lists this clone with a count of one. The genes are TRBV18 and TRBJ2-1; no reliable D call. CDR1 and CDR2 from the germline V gene are KGHSH and LQKENI. The V gene lost 4 bases and the J gene lost 9 bases, with 19 bases spanning the gap. The CDR3 has 15 residues. The CDR3 DNA is TGTGCCAGCTCACGGTCAGAAGACGTTATAAGTGAGCAGTTCTTC. Residues: CASSRSEDVISEQFF.

The rearrangement joins TRBV4-3 to TRBJ2-1; TRBD2 aligns across 10 bases. The germline CDR1 and CDR2 sequences are LGHNA and YSLEER. The CDR3 is 14 residues long. The V gene end was trimmed by 1 base and the J gene end by 8 bases; junction bases not matched to a gene: 2. CDR3 residues: CASSQGTSGDEQFF. The DNA for the CDR3 is TGCGCCAGCAGCCAAGGGACTAGCGGTGATGAGCAGTTCTTC.

The rearrangement uses TRBV18 and TRBJ2-7; D is perhaps TRBD2 (6 bases). Looked up from germline, CDR1 is KGHSH and CDR2 is LQKENI. The CDR3 sequence is 16 residues long. The V end lost 6 bases, the J end lost 2 bases, and 20 bases lay between the germline ends. The CDR3 is CASSPRRGPIPYEQYF. CDR3 sequence (DNA): TGTGCCAGCTCGCCTAGGAGGGGACCGATCCCCTACGAGCAGTACTTC.

The chain combines TRBV6-5 with TRBJ2-1; D is perhaps TRBD1 or TRBD2 (6 bases each). The V end was cut by 0 bases, the J end by 0 bases, with 9 bases between. This CDR3 has 16 amino acids. Looked up from germline, CDR1 is MNHEY and CDR2 is SVGAGI. For the CDR3, the DNA is TGTGCCAGCAGTTACTCGGAGGGGGGCTCCTACAATGAGCAGTTCTTC. The encoded protein is CASSYSEGGSYNEQFF.

The chain is built from TRBV5-8 and TRBJ1-5; possible D gene TRBD1, 6 bases. CDR3 length equals 14 residues. V gave up 4 bases and J gave up 2 bases, with 10 bases separating them. Germline V gene sequence: CDR1 SGHTS, CDR2 YDEGEE. Here the CDR3 DNA reads TGTGCCAGCAGCCAACAGGGTGGCAATCAGCCCCAGCATTTT. Its protein is CASSQQGGNQPQHF.

The genes are TRBV6-5 and TRBJ1-2, with D hard to call. Trimming removed 0 bases at V and 4 bases at J, with 12 bases between. Germline values: CDR1 MNHEY, CDR2 SVGAGI. The CDR3 spans 15 residues. The CDR3: CASSYSEGMAYGYTF. CDR3 DNA sequence: TGTGCCAGCAGTTACTCTGAAGGGATGGCCTATGGCTACACCTTC.

This rearrangement joins TRBV4-1 to TRBJ2-2; tentatively, D is TRBD1 (5 bases). This CDR3 spans 14 amino acids. With 6 bases removed from V and 3 bases from J, the gap between germline ends came to 11 bases. The V gene's germline CDR1 is MGHRA and CDR2 YSYEKL. CDR3 in amino acids: CASRDNPDTGELFF. CDR3 DNA: TGCGCCAGCAGGGACAACCCGGACACCGGGGAGCTGTTTTTT.

CDR3 sequence reads: CATSRDGGGGSPLHF. The CDR3 DNA reads as TGTGCCACCAGCAGAGATGGCGGGGGGGGATCACCCCTCCACTTT. This sequence joins TRBV15 and TRBJ1-6; tentatively, D is TRBD1 (5 bases). The CDR3 is 15 residues long. Germline loops: CDR1 LNHNV, CDR2 YYDKDF (reference sequence). V was cut by 0 bases and J by 10 bases, with 13 bases left in between.

The rearrangement joins TRBV19 to TRBJ1-2, with D hard to call. The germline CDR1 and CDR2 sequences are LNHDA and SQIVND (reference sequence). The ends were cut back, 7 bases at V and 5 bases at J, with 23 bases in the middle. CDR3 length: 16 amino acids. The CDR3 DNA reads TGTGCCAGTACCACGGCGGGGTTGGGCAGAGAGTATGGCTACACCTTC. It specifies CASTTAGLGREYGYTF. The full variable domain, with the rest looked up from reference TRBV19 and TRBJ1-2, is DGGITQSPKYLFRKEGQNVTLSCEQNLNHDAMYWYRQDPGQGLRLIYYSQIVNDFQKGDIAEGYSVSREKKESFPLTVTSAQKNPTAFYLCASTTAGLGREYGYTFGSGTRLTVV.

The chain joins TRBV28 to TRBJ2-7; D ambiguous. The CDR3 totals 13 residues. Germline V gene lookup returns CDR1 MDHEN and CDR2 SYDVKM. V lost 3 bases and J lost 3, with 9 bases in between. The CDR3 DNA reads as TGTGCCAGCAGTTTCGGATTTGGCTACGAGCAGTACTTC. This codes for CASSFGFGYEQYF.

The chain couples TRBV27 to TRBJ2-2; 7 bases fit TRBD1. The CDR3 loop spans 13 amino acids. Germline CDR1 is MNHEY and CDR2 is SMNVEV (reference sequence). V gave up 8 bases and J gave up 2 bases; unmatched junction bases: 2. CDR3 in amino acids: CASWDRNTGELFF. DNA for the CDR3: TGTGCCAGCTGGGACAGAAACACCGGGGAGCTGTTTTTT.

J is TRBJ1-5 and V is TRBV2, with 7 bases aligning to TRBD1. With V trimmed by 5 bases and J by 4 bases, 8 bases remained unmatched. The CDR3 is made up of 15 amino acids. The germline CDR1 and CDR2 sequences are SNHLY and FYNNEI. This CDR3 reads CASSPTGARNQPQHF. Here the CDR3 DNA reads TGTGCCAGCAGTCCTACAGGGGCGCGGAATCAGCCCCAGCATTTT.

V usage is TRBV7-9 and J usage is TRBJ2-7, with TRBD2 matching over 7 bases. V lost 3 bases and J lost 2; bases outside the gene matches: 7. Germline V gene data show CDR1 as SEHNR and CDR2 as FQNEAQ (reference sequence). The CDR3 runs 15 residues. The CDR3, as DNA: TGTGCCAGCAGCTTCGAGCGGGAAGCGGCCTACGAGCAGTACTTC. Protein sequence: CASSFEREAAYEQYF.

The genes are TRBV6-6 and TRBJ1-5; D gene unclear. This CDR3 region has 13 residues. Germline V gene sequence: CDR1 MNHNY, CDR2 SVGAGI (reference sequence). Trimming removed 2 bases from V and 1 base from J, with 3 bases in between. CDR3: CASSYQSNQPQHF. CDR3 nucleotides: TGTGCCAGCAGTTACCAGAGCAATCAGCCCCAGCATTTT.

V gene TRBV5-5 combines with J gene TRBJ1-1; 8 nucleotides align to TRBD1. Per the germline V gene, CDR1 is SGHKS and CDR2 is YYEKEE (reference sequence). The CDR3 loop spans 16 amino acids. With 2 bases clipped from V and 4 bases from J, the junction kept 10 bases outside the gene matches. In DNA, the CDR3 is TGTGCCAGCAGCTTCGGACAGGGCGTACGATCCACTGAAGCTTTCTTT. The encoded protein is CASSFGQGVRSTEAFF.

This clone was picked up one time. The chain combines TRBV5-1 with TRBJ2-7; possibly TRBD1 or TRBD2 for D (5 bases each). CDR1 is SGHRS and CDR2 is YFSETQ in the germline V gene. The length of the CDR3 is 17 residues. Trimming took 0 bases from V and 5 from J, leaving 21 bases between them. DNA for the CDR3: TGCGCCAGCAGCTTGGCAGGAACAGGAACCCTGGGACACGAGCAGTACTTC. Amino acids: CASSLAGTGTLGHEQYF.

About this clone: Other DNA sequences from this sample encode an identical CDR3 as well. The genes are TRBV6-5 and TRBJ2-7, with TRBD1 matching 9 bases. Germline CDR1 MNHEY, CDR2 SVGAGI. The CDR3 length is 14 residues. V lost 0 bases and J lost 6; bases outside the gene matches: 3. CDR3 nucleotides: TGTGCCAGCAGTTACTCGGGGACAGGGACCGAGCAGTACTTC. Protein sequence: CASSYSGTGTEQYF.

Concerning this clone itself: Other DNA sequences in the sample encode the same CDR3. This chain joins TRBV27 and TRBJ2-5, with D possibly TRBD1 on 5 matching bases. Looked up from germline, CDR1 is MNHEY and CDR2 is SMNVEV (reference sequence). The CDR3 length is 13 residues. The V end was cut by 0 bases, the J end by 4 bases, with 6 bases between. The CDR3 bases are TGTGCCAGCAGTTTATCAGGGGCAGAGACCCAGTACTTC. Protein product: CASSLSGAETQYF.

J is TRBJ1-5 and V is TRBV28; a possible D gene is TRBD1 (5 bases). The CDR3 extends over 16 amino acids. Germline CDR1 and CDR2: MDHEN and SYDVKM. V lost 3 bases and J lost 4, with 16 bases in between. The CDR3 loop reads CASSFEGLQGNQPQHF. The CDR3 DNA sequence: TGTGCCAGCAGTTTCGAGGGGCTTCAAGGAAATCAGCCCCAGCATTTT.

The gene calls are TRBV5-4 and TRBJ1-1; D perhaps matches TRBD1 (5 bases). The germline CDR1 and CDR2 sequences are SGHNT and YYREEE (reference sequence). V lost 6 bases, J lost 6 bases, and 12 bases lay in between. CDR3 length equals 12 residues. The CDR3 sequence: CASTSPGAEAFF. Written as DNA, the CDR3 is TGTGCCAGCACCTCGCCGGGGGCTGAAGCTTTCTTT.

This chain's CDR3 is CASSLGRLDGYTF. In nucleotides, the CDR3 is TGTGCCAGCAGCTTGGGCAGGCTTGATGGCTACACCTTC. The J gene is TRBJ1-2, the V gene TRBV5-5, with D unclear. The CDR3 is made up of 13 amino acids. Germline V CDR1 and CDR2: SGHKS, YYEKEE (reference sequence). V was trimmed by 0 bases and J by 6 bases, leaving 9 bases between them. Supplemented by reference TRBV5-5 and TRBJ1-2, the full variable domain reads DAGVTQSPTHLIKTRGQQVTLRCSPISGHKSVSWYQQVLGQGPQFIFQYYEKEERGRGNFPDRFSARQFPNYSSELNVNALLLGDSALYLCASSLGRLDGYTFGSGTRLTVV.

The chain combines TRBV4-3 with TRBJ2-1; 8 nucleotides line up with TRBD2. Trimming cost V 0 bases and J 2 bases; bases outside gene matches: 6. This CDR3 is 17 amino acids long. Germline V gene sequence: CDR1 LGHNA, CDR2 YSLEER. Here the CDR3 DNA reads TGCGCCAGCAGCCAAGAGAAAGCGGGAGACCCCTACAATGAGCAGTTCTTC. It codes for CASSQEKAGDPYNEQFF.

The CDR3 sequence: CATSEVNTPLPYEQYF. CDR3 nucleotide sequence: TGTGCCACCTCGGAGGTCAATACTCCTTTACCCTACGAGCAGTACTTC. The chain employs TRBV27 and TRBJ2-7, with D tentatively TRBD2 (5 bases). This CDR3 comprises 16 residues. Germline CDR1 and CDR2: MNHEY and SMNVEV (reference sequence). Trimming stripped 10 bases from V and 2 bases from J, with 24 bases between.

This clone was observed a handful of times. The chain carries TRBV7-2 and TRBJ2-5; either TRBD1 or TRBD2 may fit D (5 bases each). The length of the CDR3 is 14 residues. Trimming removed 5 bases from V and 7 bases from J, with 17 bases in between. The germline gives CDR1 SGHTA, CDR2 FQGNSA. CDR3 coding DNA: TGTGCCAGCAGCACTGCTCCCCTTGGGGGGACCCAGTACTTC. This codes for CASSTAPLGGTQYF.

V is TRBV4-1 and J is TRBJ2-7; a weak D match, TRBD1 (7 bases). The germline V gene encodes CDR1 MGHRA and CDR2 YSYEKL. V was trimmed by 0 bases and J by 3 bases, leaving 15 bases between them. This CDR3 contains 16 residues. This CDR3 reads CASSQDTGAGFYEQYF. The CDR3 nucleotides are TGCGCCAGCAGCCAAGACACAGGGGCGGGGTTCTACGAGCAGTACTTC.

This rearrangement joins TRBV28 to TRBJ2-1; perhaps TRBD1 as D (7 bases). CDR1 is MDHEN, CDR2 SYDVKM, per germline. Trimming cost V 6 bases and J 4 bases, with 16 bases left between them. The CDR3 runs 15 residues. The CDR3 is CASSRDRAGYNEQFF. The CDR3 nucleotides are TGTGCCAGCAGCCGTGACAGGGCGGGGTACAATGAGCAGTTCTTC.

The DNA for the CDR3 is TGTGCCAGGCGGGGGACGAGCACAGATACGCAGTATTTT. Its protein product is CARRGTSTDTQYF. The rearrangement joins TRBV2 to TRBJ2-3; 7 bases fit TRBD2. V gave up 9 bases and J gave up 0 bases; unmatched junction bases: 3. From germline, CDR1 is SNHLY and CDR2 FYNNEI. This CDR3 is 13 amino acids long. The full variable domain, rest sourced from reference TRBV2 and TRBJ2-3, is EPEVTQTPSHQVTQMGQEVILRCVPISNHLYFYWYRQILGQKVEFLVSFYNNEISEKSEIFDDQFSVERPDGSNFTLKIRSTKLEDSAMYFCARRGTSTDTQYFGPGTRLTVL.

The V call is TRBV11-2, the J call TRBJ2-7; TRBD1 is a possible D gene (5 bases). This CDR3 has 16 amino acids. Deletions cut 2 bases from V and 1 base from J, with 15 bases between. Germline lookup yields CDR1 SGHAT and CDR2 FQNNGV. DNA for the CDR3: TGTGCCAGCAGCTTAAGGGCGACAGTTTGGTCCTACGAGCAGTACTTC. Residues: CASSLRATVWSYEQYF. The full variable domain, rest sourced from reference TRBV11-2 and TRBJ2-7, is EAGVAQSPRYKIIEKRQSVAFWCNPISGHATLYWYQQILGQGPKLLIQFQNNGVVDDSQLPKDRFSAERLKGVDSTLKIQPAKLEDSAVYLCASSLRATVWSYEQYFGPGTRLTVT.

The J gene is TRBJ1-1, the V gene TRBV5-1, with 7 bases that match TRBD1. The CDR3 consists of 15 residues. Unmatched junction bases numbered 4, after V lost 1 base and J lost 1 base. CDR1 is SGHRS and CDR2 is YFSETQ in the germline V gene. CDR3 sequence (DNA): TGCGCCAGCAGCTTGAAACAGGGGAAGAACACTGAAGCTTTCTTT. This translates into CASSLKQGKNTEAFF.

The V call is TRBV5-1, the J call TRBJ2-7; no firm D call. The CDR3 consists of 13 residues. The V end lost 3 bases, the J end lost 6 bases, and 13 bases lay between the germline ends. Germline lookup yields CDR1 SGHRS and CDR2 YFSETQ. The CDR3 sequence is CASSWSADVEQYF. CDR3 nucleotides: TGCGCCAGCAGCTGGAGCGCAGACGTCGAGCAGTACTTC.

The genes are TRBV11-2 and TRBJ2-3; a possible D gene is TRBD2 (6 bases). This CDR3 comprises 15 residues. From germline, CDR1 is SGHAT and CDR2 FQNNGV. Trimming removed 2 bases at V and 3 bases at J, with 12 bases between. The CDR3 DNA sequence: TGTGCCAGCAGCTTAATTGGTAGCGGTACAGATACGCAGTATTTT. It translates to CASSLIGSGTDTQYF.

The chain uses TRBV30 and TRBJ1-1; D perhaps matches TRBD1 (5 bases). The CDR3 loop spans 14 amino acids. The germline V gene encodes CDR1 GTSNPN and CDR2 SVGIG (reference sequence). V lost 2 bases to trimming and J lost 4 bases, with 14 bases between them. The CDR3 loop reads CAWSLGGWGTEAFF. The CDR3 nucleotides are TGTGCCTGGAGTCTTGGGGGATGGGGCACTGAAGCTTTCTTT.